The 3 T cell receptor beta chains listed next were all sequenced from one sample in a study of cytomegalovirus exposure and HLA in healthy donors. PCR used 60 Vbeta primers and 13 Jbeta primers. TCRdb's copy holds only in-frame clones and misses some; the assay was immunoSEQ multiplex PCR. The sample has about 120,000 clones, about 86% seen once. The sequenced material came from PBMCs. These receptors were obtained from a woman in her forties in good health and CMV-seronegative.

V is TRBV7-9 and J is TRBJ2-3; TRBD1 might be the D (6 bases). The V gene's germline CDR1 is SEHNR and CDR2 FQNEAQ (reference sequence). This CDR3 contains 16 residues. The V end lost 4 bases, the J end lost 2 bases, and 16 bases lay between the germline ends. The CDR3: CASSSPTTGYTDTQYF. Here the CDR3 DNA reads TGTGCCAGCAGCTCCCCCACCACAGGGTACACAGATACGCAGTATTTT.

The chain has TRBV19 and TRBJ1-5; D call uncertain. The length of the CDR3 is 17 residues. Germline-derived CDR1 and CDR2 are LNHDA and SQIVND (reference sequence). The V and J ends lost 2 bases and 1 base respectively, with 15 bases between them. The CDR3 loop is CASSIYSAPGSNQPQHF. CDR3 nucleotides: TGTGCCAGTAGTATATATTCCGCCCCGGGGAGCAATCAGCCCCAGCATTTT.

This chain connects TRBV5-1 to TRBJ2-3; 12 bases map to TRBD2. CDR1 is SGHRS and CDR2 is YFSETQ in the germline V gene. The CDR3 runs 16 residues. Trimming cost V 4 bases and J 2 bases; bases outside gene matches: 5. The CDR3 DNA follows: TGCGCCAGCAGCCTTAGGACTAGCGGGATCACAGATACGCAGTATTTT. Its translation: CASSLRTSGITDTQYF.